A selection of T cell receptor beta chains follows, all from one sample in a study of cytomegalovirus exposure and HLA in healthy donors. Using immunoSEQ multiplex PCR, the repertoire was profiled, and TCRdb retains in-frame clones only, with some absent. Among around 210,000 clones listed, under 85% were seen once. Material: PBMCs. These receptors came from a man aged 50-60 years in good health and CMV-seronegative. The CDR3 runs from the conserved cysteine through the conserved F or W. Fields, in order: clone size, CDR3 length, J gene, D gene, V gene, CDR3 protein, CDR3 DNA. The D gene is left open where the match is weak. Clone size is given for some rows only: seen once, a few or many times, or a class if the clone is expanded.

>few|14|TRBJ2-1|-|TRBV7-6
CASSLAGGANEQFF
TGTGCCAGCAGCTTAGCGGGGGGGGCGAATGAGCAGTTCTTC
>few|14|TRBJ2-1|TRBD2|TRBV29-1
CSVGYGGGRGEQFF
TGCAGCGTTGGGTATGGGGGAGGGCGGGGTGAGCAGTTCTTC
>few|16|TRBJ2-2|-|TRBV4-1
CASSHQIGLNTGELFF
TGCGCCAGCAGCCATCAAATCGGACTGAACACCGGGGAGCTGTTTTTT
>-|17|TRBJ2-7|TRBD2|TRBV4-2
CASSQDLSSGSKDEQYF
TGTGCCAGCAGCCAAGATCTGTCTAGCGGGTCTAAGGACGAGCAGTACTTC
>-|14|TRBJ2-7|TRBD2|TRBV28
CASSKLAGTYEQYF
TGTGCCAGCAGTAAACTAGCGGGAACCTACGAGCAGTACTTC
>few|14|TRBJ2-1|-|TRBV11-2
CASSLVAGKDEQFF
TGTGCCAGCAGCTTAGTTGCGGGAAAGGATGAGCAGTTCTTC
>-|17|TRBJ2-1|TRBD1|TRBV25-1
CASGTGQGALFNNEQFF
TGTGCCAGCGGAACGGGGCAGGGGGCCCTTTTTAACAATGAGCAGTTCTTC
>-|18|TRBJ2-5|TRBD2|TRBV6-1
CASSAGTSGRFFKETQYF
TGTGCCAGCAGTGCCGGGACTAGCGGGAGGTTTTTTAAGGAGACCCAGTACTTC
>-|14|TRBJ1-1|-|TRBV19
CASSISGMTTEAFF
TGTGCCAGTAGTATATCGGGGATGACCACTGAAGCTTTCTTT
>-|16|TRBJ2-7|TRBD1|TRBV11-2
CASSPRDRGLLYEQYF
TGTGCCAGCAGCCCAAGGGACAGGGGGCTTCTCTACGAGCAGTACTTC
>-|13|TRBJ1-1|-|TRBV5-8
CASSRGQNTEAFF
TGTGCCAGCAGCCGCGGGCAGAACACTGAAGCTTTCTTT
>-|15|TRBJ2-7|-|TRBV6-5
CASSRSSAGIYEQYF
TGTGCCAGCAGCCGATCTAGCGCAGGAATCTACGAGCAGTACTTC
>-|18|TRBJ2-2|TRBD2|TRBV2
CASSPRNVAGANTGELFF
TGTGCCAGCAGTCCTAGAAACGTAGCGGGAGCGAACACCGGGGAGCTGTTTTTT
>-|11|TRBJ2-5|-|TRBV28
CASSPRGTQYF
TGTGCCAGCAGTCCCAGGGGGACCCAGTACTTC
>-|14|TRBJ1-1|TRBD1|TRBV5-1
CASSSQGARTEAFF
TGCGCCAGCAGCTCCCAGGGGGCGCGGACTGAAGCTTTCTTT
>-|15|TRBJ1-1|TRBD1|TRBV10-3
CAISEPDRENTEAFF
TGTGCCATCAGTGAGCCTGACAGGGAGAACACTGAAGCTTTCTTT
>-|19|TRBJ2-3|TRBD2|TRBV15
CATSKGLAGGKWGTDTQYF
TGTGCCACCAGCAAAGGACTAGCGGGAGGGAAGTGGGGCACAGATACGCAGTATTTT
>-|16|TRBJ2-7|TRBD2|TRBV11-2
CASSSLNGRALHEQYF
TGTGCCAGCAGCTCCCTGAACGGGAGGGCCCTCCACGAGCAGTACTTC
>-|15|TRBJ2-7|TRBD1|TRBV25-1
CASSARQGASYEQYF
TGTGCCAGCAGTGCCCGACAGGGGGCATCCTACGAGCAGTACTTC
>once|14|TRBJ2-7|TRBD1|TRBV2
CASARDRAGHEQYF
TGTGCCAGCGCACGGGACAGGGCTGGCCACGAGCAGTACTTC
>-|16|TRBJ2-2|-|TRBV7-6
CASSLVGLQNTGELFF
TGTGCCAGCAGCTTAGTGGGACTCCAAAACACCGGGGAGCTGTTTTTT
>-|15|TRBJ1-3|-|TRBV4-1
CASSHPRDSGNTIYF
TGCGCCAGCAGCCATCCCAGGGACTCTGGAAACACCATATATTTT